The source of this TCR beta chain is a study of CD8+ T cells in alopecia areata. The sequencing template was cDNA reverse transcribed from extracted RNA. Method: immunoSEQ multiplex PCR; TCRdb's copy keeps in-frame clones and lacks some. Of around 300,000 clones in the sample, over 45% are singletons; the top ten hold around 0.92%. The study, taken as a whole, reports: In scalp, tofacitinib significantly decreased clonality and expanded CD8+ clones among the top 100. Normal-skin resident alphabeta T cells also appear among scalp sample sequences.

Concerning this clone itself: Its target is unknown.

CDR1 is LNHDA, CDR2 SQIVND, per germline (reference sequence). V shed 6 bases, J shed 10 bases, and the junction held 5 bases outside the gene matches. The CDR3 runs to 14 residues. Specified treatment: oral pan-JAK inhibitor, 5-10 mg twice daily. The source material was CD4+ T cells sorted from blood, sampled around week 54, from a patient treated with tofacitinib. The source of this sequence is a human donor with alopecia areata. This chain uses TRBV19 with TRBJ1-6, with 11 bases fitting TRBD1. The CDR3 spells CASRGTGGASPLHF. In DNA, the CDR3 is TGTGCCAGTAGAGGGACAGGGGGAGCATCACCCCTCCACTTT. The full variable domain, in which reference TRBV19 and TRBJ1-6 provide the parts outside the CDR3, is DGGITQSPKYLFRKEGQNVTLSCEQNLNHDAMYWYRQDPGQGLRLIYYSQIVNDFQKGDIAEGYSVSREKKESFPLTVTSAQKNPTAFYLCASRGTGGASPLHFGNGTRLTVT.